The sequence of this T cell receptor beta chain was determined in a study of cytomegalovirus exposure and HLA in healthy donors. Study conclusions and caveats: The Asian-associated ancestry cluster reportedly had fewer N-insertions than the approximately 670-donor mean in a later analysis. Common viral pathogens (according to a later analysis) appeared linked to several of the most significant clusters.

Germline CDR1 reads SNHLY; CDR2 reads FYNNEI. This CDR3 contains 17 residues. Trimming removed 6 bases from V and 7 bases from J; junction bases left unmatched: 17. There were likely unrecorded immune exposures, though donors were nominally healthy when sampled. Of note for this clone: Antigen unknown.

PCR amplification relied on 60 Vbeta primers (plus 13 Jbeta primers). In the source study's methods: Unique TCR beta chains numbered approximately 80 million in a later analysis, with approximately 10 million shared. Clones were sequenced by immunoSEQ multiplex PCR, and TCRdb holds only the in-frame ones, with some missing. V and J calls and clone size are as listed in that table; D and trimming were resolved from the DNA. The data hold some 180,000 clones, with more than 85% observed a single time. Sequencing was done on a sample of PBMCs. This clonotype originated in a girl under three years old in good health and CMV-seronegative. The rearrangement uses TRBV2 and TRBJ2-1; 8 bases match TRBD2. CDR3 bases: TGTGCCAGCAGCCCCTCCGCGGTCGGGAGGGGCGGAAATGAGCAGTTCTTC. Its translation: CASSPSAVGRGGNEQFF.